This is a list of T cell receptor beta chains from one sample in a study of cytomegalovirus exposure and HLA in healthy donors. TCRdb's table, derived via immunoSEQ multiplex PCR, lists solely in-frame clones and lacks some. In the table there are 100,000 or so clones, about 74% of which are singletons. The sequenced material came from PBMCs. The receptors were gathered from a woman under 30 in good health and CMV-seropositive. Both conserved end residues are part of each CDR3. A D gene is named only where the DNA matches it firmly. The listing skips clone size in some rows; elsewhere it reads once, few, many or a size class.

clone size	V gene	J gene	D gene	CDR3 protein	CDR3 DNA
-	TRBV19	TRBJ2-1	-	CASTISLDYSYNEQFF	TGTGCCAGTACCATTTCGCTGGACTATAGTTACAATGAGCAGTTCTTC
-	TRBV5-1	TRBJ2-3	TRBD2	CASSLVPGTSGLDTQYF	TGCGCCAGCAGCCTGGTTCCTGGGACTAGCGGTCTAGATACGCAGTATTTT
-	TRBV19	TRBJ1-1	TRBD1	CASRGQGGFAFF	TGTGCCAGTAGAGGACAGGGTGGGTTCGCTTTCTTT
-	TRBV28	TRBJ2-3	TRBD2	CASSRTSADTQYF	TGTGCCAGCAGTCGGACTAGTGCAGATACGCAGTATTTT
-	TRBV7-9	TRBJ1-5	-	CASSVGDQPQHF	TGTGCCAGCAGCGTCGGGGATCAGCCCCAGCATTTT
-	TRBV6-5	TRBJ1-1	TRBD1	CASSYSGTGGNTEAFF	TGTGCCAGCAGTTACTCGGGGACAGGAGGGAACACTGAAGCTTTCTTT
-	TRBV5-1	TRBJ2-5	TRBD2	CASSPPGTSGRAGSEQYF	TGCGCCAGCAGCCCCCCCGGGACTAGCGGGAGGGCCGGGAGTGAGCAGTACTTC
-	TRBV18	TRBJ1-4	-	CASSKRMTEKLFF	TGTGCCAGCTCAAAGCGTATGACTGAAAAACTGTTTTTT
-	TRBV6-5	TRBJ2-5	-	CVSAGGETQYF	TGTGTCAGCGCCGGAGGAGAGACCCAGTACTTC
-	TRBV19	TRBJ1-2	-	CASRRTQGGGYTF	TGTGCCAGTAGAAGGACCCAGGGAGGTGGCTACACCTTC
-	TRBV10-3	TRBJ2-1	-	CAISAELRGYNEQFF	TGTGCCATCAGCGCTGAGCTCAGGGGATACAATGAGCAGTTCTTC
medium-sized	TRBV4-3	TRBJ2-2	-	CASSQEGYQGYTGELFF	TGCGCCAGCAGCCAAGAAGGGTACCAGGGGTATACCGGGGAGCTGTTTTTT
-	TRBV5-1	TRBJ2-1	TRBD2	CASSPLAGVSHNEQFF	TGCGCCAGCAGCCCACTAGCGGGAGTTTCCCACAATGAGCAGTTCTTC
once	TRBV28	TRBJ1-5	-	CASSLSQGNSNQPQHF	TGTGCCAGCAGTTTATCGCAGGGCAATAGCAATCAGCCCCAGCATTTT
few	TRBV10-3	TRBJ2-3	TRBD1	CAISAGQASTDTQYF	TGTGCCATCAGTGCCGGACAGGCTAGCACAGATACGCAGTATTTT
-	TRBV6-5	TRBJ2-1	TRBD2	CASSYGVSGVYNEQFF	TGTGCCAGCAGTTACGGGGTTAGCGGGGTTTACAATGAGCAGTTCTTC
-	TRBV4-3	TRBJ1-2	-	CASSQVSGLDGYTF	TGCGCCAGCAGCCAAGTATCCGGGTTGGATGGCTACACCTTC
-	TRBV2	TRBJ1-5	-	CASSPKGRINQPQHF	TGTGCCAGCAGCCCCAAGGGGCGGATCAATCAGCCCCAGCATTTT
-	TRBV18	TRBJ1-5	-	CASSSQGYSNQPQHF	TGTGCCAGCTCATCCCAGGGTTATAGCAATCAGCCCCAGCATTTT
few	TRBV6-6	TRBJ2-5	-	CASLSSQTQYF	TGTGCCAGCTTATCCTCTCAGACCCAGTACTTC
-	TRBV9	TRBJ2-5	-	CASSVGGRVETQYF	TGTGCCAGCAGCGTAGGGGGCCGAGTGGAGACCCAGTACTTC
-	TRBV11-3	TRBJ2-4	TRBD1	CASSLGQGDQNIQYF	TGTGCCAGCAGCCTGGGACAGGGGGACCAAAACATTCAGTACTTC